The 26 T cell receptor beta chains below come from one sample, sequenced in a study of graft-versus-host responses after intestinal transplantation (dated by TCRdb to the early 2020s). Library construction relied on the immunoSEQ multiplex PCR assay. Entries here come from immuneACCESS through TCRdb and include only in-frame sequences with V and J called. Some clones fail to appear in such tables; in the studies checked, an unresolved V gene covers under half of the shortfall, and the cause of the remainder is unknown. The sample yields roughly 85,000 clones; 75% to 95% were counted once. Together, the top ten hold about 8% of the sample. This specimen's time point label, interpreted: cells obtained before transplantation from donor or recipient. For these receptors, no antigen is known. This sample comprised unstimulated CD8+ T cells sorted from spleen or lymph node cells, obtained before transplant. Every receptor here comes from a human donor who was the organ donor for an intestinal transplant.

V gene TRBV27 combines with J gene TRBJ2-5; D is possibly TRBD1 (6 bases). Germline lookup yields CDR1 MNHEY and CDR2 SMNVEV (reference sequence). The CDR3 length is 15 residues. Trimming took off 5 bases at V and 5 bases at J, with 18 bases between the two ends. Written as DNA, the CDR3 is TGTGCCAGCAGTGCTACCGGGACATACGGGGAGACCCAGTACTTC. Protein: CASSATGTYGETQYF.

The J gene is TRBJ1-3, the V gene TRBV5-7, with D unresolved. Being an ORF, TRBV5-7 has a function that is uncertain. The V end lost 2 bases, the J end lost 0 bases, and 6 bases lay between the germline ends. The CDR3 is 14 residues long. The chain's CDR3 is CASSLTLSGNTIYF. The CDR3 DNA reads as TGTGCCAGCAGCTTAACCCTCTCTGGAAACACCATATATTTT.

V is TRBV10-2 and J is TRBJ2-7; unclear D gene. V was shortened by 3 bases and J by 1 base, with 1 base between the two germline ends. The length of the CDR3 is 11 residues. In germline, CDR1 is WSHSY, CDR2 SAAADI. The CDR3 loop is CASSDSYEQYF. The CDR3, as DNA: TGCGCCAGCAGTGATTCCTACGAGCAGTACTTC.

The V and J genes are TRBV27 and TRBJ2-7; possible D gene TRBD2, 5 bases. Germline assignment: CDR1 MNHEY and CDR2 SMNVEV (reference sequence). V was shortened by 5 bases and J by 2 bases, with 16 bases between the two germline ends. This CDR3 region has 15 residues. DNA of the CDR3: TGTGCCAGCAGTCTACGGGCGGGCGAAACCTACGAGCAGTACTTC. It codes for CASSLRAGETYEQYF.

The rearrangement links TRBV27 to TRBJ2-1; D uncertain. CDR3 size: 17 residues. The germline V gene encodes CDR1 MNHEY and CDR2 SMNVEV (reference sequence). V dropped 4 bases and J dropped 0 bases, with 16 bases sitting between them. CDR3 nucleotide sequence: TGTGCCAGCAGTTCATCTTACAAGGGCGTCTCCTACAATGAGCAGTTCTTC. Protein sequence: CASSSSYKGVSYNEQFF.

This clone has just one count. The V gene is TRBV9, the J gene TRBJ2-1; 7 nucleotides match TRBD1. The CDR3 totals 13 residues. The germline V gene has CDR1 SGDLS and CDR2 YYNGEE. Trimming took 2 bases from V and 9 from J; bases not matched to a gene: 5. The CDR3 nucleotides read TGTGCCAGCAGCGTTACAGGGGACGGTGAGCAGTTCTTC. Its translation: CASSVTGDGEQFF.

V gene TRBV7-2 combines with J gene TRBJ2-7; 9 bases align to TRBD2. This CDR3 is built from 16 residues. From germline, CDR1 is SGHTA and CDR2 FQGNSA. Trimming cost V 0 bases and J 0 bases; bases outside gene matches: 3. In DNA form, the CDR3 reads TGTGCCAGCAGCTTAGCGACTAGCGGAACCTCCTACGAGCAGTACTTC. Translated, it gives CASSLATSGTSYEQYF.

The chain uses TRBV5-5 and TRBJ2-1; D is undetermined. The CDR3 sequence is 17 residues long. V dropped 0 bases and J dropped 7 bases, with 20 bases sitting between them. CDR1 is SGHKS and CDR2 is YYEKEE in the germline V gene (reference sequence). The CDR3 here is CASSLEDWADLRNEQFF. The CDR3 region has the DNA TGTGCCAGCAGCTTGGAAGATTGGGCGGATCTGAGGAATGAGCAGTTCTTC.

The gene calls are TRBV6-1 and TRBJ1-1, with a tentative D call TRBD1 (6 bases). Germline V gene sequence: CDR1 MNHNS, CDR2 SASEGT. The CDR3 loop spans 15 amino acids. The V and J ends lost 6 bases and 3 bases respectively, with 17 bases between them. CDR3 region: CASRSRGGEDTEAFF. The CDR3 DNA reads as TGTGCCAGCAGAAGTAGGGGGGGCGAGGACACTGAAGCTTTCTTT.

The chain joins TRBV4-1 to TRBJ1-2; the D is unclear. CDR3 size: 17 residues. The V gene's germline CDR1 is MGHRA and CDR2 YSYEKL. Between the trimmed V and J ends, which lost 4 bases and 4 bases, there was a span of 22 bases. The DNA of the CDR3 is TGCGCCAGCAGCCTTTTAAACCAGAACCGAAAGACCTATGGCTACACCTTC. Translated: CASSLLNQNRKTYGYTF.

The chain uses TRBV7-6 and TRBJ1-2, with D possibly TRBD1 on 5 matching bases. V lost 5 bases to trimming and J lost 8 bases, with 21 bases between them. Germline CDR1 SGHVS, CDR2 FNYEAQ. This CDR3 spans 15 amino acids. In DNA, the CDR3 is TGTGCCAGCAGCCCTCTCAGCGGGGGGATTTACGGCTACACCTTC. Encoded protein: CASSPLSGGIYGYTF.

The chain's CDR3 is CAWSELAGVPYNEQFF. CDR3 DNA sequence: TGTGCCTGGAGCGAACTAGCGGGGGTACCCTACAATGAGCAGTTCTTC. The rearrangement links TRBV30 to TRBJ2-1; 11 positions agree with TRBD2. Germline lookup yields CDR1 GTSNPN and CDR2 SVGIG (reference sequence). The CDR3 is 16 residues long. J lost 2 bases, V lost 3 bases, and 6 bases had no gene match.

This clone was picked up a small number of times. This chain links TRBV6-6 with TRBJ1-4; D unresolved. The germline V gene has CDR1 MNHNY and CDR2 SVGAGI (reference sequence). V was cut by 5 bases and J by 5 bases, with 15 bases left in between. The CDR3 loop spans 15 amino acids. The CDR3 nucleotides are TGTGCCAGCAGTCCCTCTGGGGTGGGGAATGAAAAACTGTTTTTT. It is translated as CASSPSGVGNEKLFF.

This chain joins TRBV11-2 and TRBJ2-3; TRBD2 aligns across 9 bases. This CDR3 spans 15 amino acids. V gave up 2 bases and J gave up 5 bases; unmatched junction bases: 5. Germline CDR1 SGHAT, CDR2 FQNNGV. In DNA, the CDR3 is TGTGCCAGCAGCTTATATGGCGGGGGGGAAGATACGCAGTATTTT. Translated, it gives CASSLYGGGEDTQYF.

The chain employs TRBV19 and TRBJ2-1; TRBD2 is a possible D gene (7 bases). This CDR3 region has 16 residues. Trimming cost V 3 bases and J 2 bases, with 14 bases left between them. Germline-derived CDR1 and CDR2 are LNHDA and SQIVND (reference sequence). CDR3 region: CASSIQWGGPYNEQFF. CDR3 DNA: TGTGCCAGTAGTATTCAGTGGGGGGGGCCCTACAATGAGCAGTTCTTC.

This CDR3 reads CASSFPTSAGRIEQFF. The CDR3 DNA is TGTGCCAGCAGCTTCCCGACTAGCGCAGGACGCATTGAGCAGTTCTTC. V and J are TRBV7-2 and TRBJ2-1; 8 nucleotides line up with TRBD2. Per the germline V gene, CDR1 is SGHTA and CDR2 is FQGNSA. V shed 3 bases, J shed 9 bases, and the junction held 13 bases outside the gene matches. The CDR3 runs to 16 residues.

This chain joins TRBV29-1 and TRBJ1-1; D remains ambiguous. Germline CDR1 is SQVTM and CDR2 is ANQGSEA. V lost 4 bases and J lost 0, with 6 bases in between. CDR3 size: 12 residues. This CDR3 is CSVVLLNTEAFF. The DNA for the CDR3 is TGCAGCGTTGTTTTGCTGAACACTGAAGCTTTCTTT.

The chain carries TRBV4-2 and TRBJ2-1; D is unresolved. The V and J ends lost 5 bases and 12 bases respectively, with 14 bases between them. CDR3 length: 12 residues. Germline CDR1 LGHNA, CDR2 YNFKEQ. DNA for the CDR3: TGTGCCAGCAGCGAAGGACCACCTGGGCAGTTCTTC. Protein sequence: CASSEGPPGQFF.

V is TRBV6-5 and J is TRBJ2-1; D is unresolved. The V and J ends lost 5 bases and 10 bases respectively, with 9 bases between them. The CDR3 totals 11 residues. Germline CDR1 and CDR2: MNHEY and SVGAGI. CDR3 DNA: TGTGCCAGCAGTGGTCCACTGGAGCAGTTCTTC. It specifies CASSGPLEQFF.

This chain uses TRBV28 with TRBJ2-1; TRBD1 agrees at 9 bases. This CDR3 region has 15 residues. The V segment lost 3 bases and the J segment 7 bases; nucleotides outside the gene matches: 7. From germline, CDR1 is MDHEN and CDR2 SYDVKM. The CDR3 DNA is TGTGCCAGCAGTTTCAGGGGGGACAGGGAAAATGAGCAGTTCTTC. Amino acid sequence: CASSFRGDRENEQFF.

This chain uses TRBV13 with TRBJ2-5; no reliable D call. Trimming left V 0 bases short and J 4 bases short, with 9 bases between. Germline V CDR1 and CDR2: PRHDT, FYEKMQ (reference sequence). The CDR3 is 14 residues long. The CDR3 protein is CASSLGTAGETQYF. CDR3 DNA: TGTGCCAGCAGCTTAGGAACCGCAGGAGAGACCCAGTACTTC.

The chain combines TRBV6-5 with TRBJ2-1, with TRBD2 identical over 10 bases. The CDR3 is 15 amino acids. J lost 9 bases, V lost 7 bases, and 12 bases had no gene match. Per the germline V gene, CDR1 is MNHEY and CDR2 is SVGAGI. This chain's CDR3 is CASMGRAGGASEQFF. The CDR3 DNA is TGTGCCAGCATGGGACGAGCGGGGGGGGCCAGTGAGCAGTTCTTC.

This rearrangement joins TRBV19 to TRBJ2-2; TRBD2 might be the D (5 bases). Germline assignment: CDR1 LNHDA and CDR2 SQIVND (reference sequence). The germline V and J ends were trimmed by 4 bases and 4 bases, with 10 bases remaining between them. The length of the CDR3 is 14 residues. The CDR3 reads CASSNGLGTGELFF. For the CDR3, the DNA is TGTGCCAGTAGTAACGGACTCGGCACCGGGGAGCTGTTTTTT.

The chain links TRBV19 to TRBJ1-3; D not resolved. The ends were cut back, 3 bases at V and 4 bases at J, with 4 bases in the middle. Germline CDR1 is LNHDA and CDR2 is SQIVND (reference sequence). This CDR3 spans 12 amino acids. The chain's CDR3 is CASSIYGNTIYF. CDR3 sequence (DNA): TGTGCCAGTAGTATCTACGGAAACACCATATATTTT.

This clone was seen only once. The CDR3 bases are TGTGCCAGCAGTTTGTACAATGAGCAGTTCTTC. Protein: CASSLYNEQFF. The chain recombines TRBV27 with TRBJ2-1; D is ambiguous. Germline V gene data show CDR1 as MNHEY and CDR2 as SMNVEV (reference sequence). There are 11 residues in the CDR3. Between the trimmed V and J ends, which lost 3 bases and 4 bases, there was a span of 1 base.

The chain joins TRBV27 to TRBJ2-7; TRBD1 matches 9 bases. V shed 5 bases, J shed 3 bases, and the junction held 8 bases outside the gene matches. Germline values: CDR1 MNHEY, CDR2 SMNVEV (reference sequence). This CDR3 is built from 15 residues. CDR3 DNA sequence: TGTGCCAGCAGTCCCAGCCCGGGACAGGGCTACGAGCAGTACTTC. As protein: CASSPSPGQGYEQYF.